Below, one TCR beta chain is given with its context. Libraries were prepared by immunoSEQ multiplex PCR; TCRdb keeps only in-frame clonotypes and omits some of them. Counted here are more than 50,000 clones, 90% occurring once; the ten biggest clones make up more than 2.5%. This entry belongs to a study of T cell changes during pregnancy in multiple sclerosis. This CDR3 contains 16 residues. The germline V gene encodes CDR1 SGHRS and CDR2 YFSETQ. V shed 4 bases and J 4 bases; nucleotides not matched to a gene: 8. The sequenced sample was peripheral blood, obtained in the first trimester of pregnancy. The source is a female donor in good health, enrolled as a control in a pregnancy study. The J gene is TRBJ2-2, the V gene TRBV5-1; 9 bases match TRBD2. As DNA, the CDR3 is TGCGCCAGCAGCCACGGTAGCGGGAGATCCACCGGGGAGCTGTTTTTT. This codes for CASSHGSGRSTGELFF.